A selection of T cell receptor beta chains follows, all from one sample in a study of blood T cells in healthy people across ages. TCRdb re-called the 5' RACE reads with MiXCR, one entry per CDR3 protein. The table includes around 800,000 distinct CDR3 sequences, roughly 25% detected once. These data were also filed under a second study, of T cells of mothers and their children.

The sample was blood. These receptors all come from a boy aged 5-17 years in good health. The CDR3 runs from the conserved cysteine through the conserved F or W. A D gene is named only where the DNA matches it firmly. Size tells how often a clone was seen (once, few, many) or the class of an expanded clone, and some rows leave it out.

j_call clone_size d_call v_call cdr3_nt cdr3_aa
TRBJ1-4 few NA TRBV5-1 TGCGCCAGCAGCTTGGAGGCAGGGATCTCGGAAAAACTGTTTTTT CASSLEAGISEKLFF
TRBJ2-2 NA NA TRBV3-1 TGTGCCAGTAGAGACGTACCGAACACCGGGGAGCTGTTTTTT CASRDVPNTGELFF
TRBJ2-5 few NA TRBV7-2 TGTGCCAGCAGCCCCATGGCAGTGACGGAGACCCAGTACTTC CASSPMAVTETQYF
TRBJ1-2 few NA TRBV13 TGTGCCAGCCAGATGGTGAGGAGCAGGGGAACCTATGGCTACACCTTC CASQMVRSRGTYGYTF
TRBJ1-1 NA NA TRBV15 TGTGCCACCAGCGATTTTTCGAACACTGAAGCTTTCTTT CATSDFSNTEAFF
TRBJ2-6 NA NA TRBV12-3/TRBV12-4 TGTGCCAGCTCCCCCGGGCAGAACTCTGGGGCCAACGTCCTGACTTTC CASSPGQNSGANVLTF
TRBJ1-1 NA NA TRBV20-1 TGCAGTGCTAGAGAAGGGGAAGGGTACGCTGAAGCTTTCTTT CSAREGEGYAEAFF
TRBJ1-1 NA TRBD1 TRBV2 TGTGCCAGCAGTGAAGAGGGGGCAGTCGCTGAAGCTTTCTTT CASSEEGAVAEAFF
TRBJ2-7 NA NA TRBV4-1 TGCGCCAGCAGCCAAGCGACAGGACCCAAATACTTC CASSQATGPKYF
TRBJ1-2 NA NA TRBV29-1 TGCAGCGTGGAACCCGTAGATAACTATGGCTACACCTTC CSVEPVDNYGYTF
TRBJ1-4 NA NA TRBV5-1 TGCGCCAGCAGCGCACAGGTCTCGGAAAATGAAAAACTGTTTTTT CASSAQVSENEKLFF
TRBJ1-2 few NA TRBV3-1 TGTGCCAGCAGCCCCCGTGGGGGCCTGGATGGCTACACCTTC CASSPRGGLDGYTF
TRBJ2-4 NA TRBD2 TRBV7-8 TGTGCCAGCAGCTTAGCGGGAGGGCCGGTGAACATTCAGTACTTC CASSLAGGPVNIQYF
TRBJ2-7 NA NA TRBV6-5 TGTGCCAGCAGTTACTCTCCTCCAGCAGGGGCATTCTCCTACGAGCAGTACTTC CASSYSPPAGAFSYEQYF
TRBJ2-3 NA TRBD1 TRBV11-2 TGTGCCAGCAGCTTTGACCGGGACAGCTCAATAGATACGCAGTATTTT CASSFDRDSSIDTQYF
TRBJ2-7 few TRBD1 TRBV10-3 TGTGCCATCAGCCCCAGGGGGTCGAGGGACGAGCAGTACTTC CAISPRGSRDEQYF
TRBJ2-7 few TRBD2 TRBV2 TGTGCCAGCAGTGAAGGCGGCGGAGGGAGCGGGAGCTCCTACGAGCAGTACTTC CASSEGGGGSGSSYEQYF
TRBJ2-1 NA NA TRBV14 TGTGCCAGCAGCCCTACTAGCAGCCCTTACAATGAGCAGTTCTTC CASSPTSSPYNEQFF
TRBJ1-3 NA TRBD1 TRBV20-1 TGCAGTGCTATGAGACAGGGTGCCACCATATATTTT CSAMRQGATIYF
TRBJ1-4 few NA TRBV21-1 TGTGCCAGCAGCAAAGTTTTCCGGGACAGGAGAGATGAAAAACTGTTTTTT CASSKVFRDRRDEKLFF
TRBJ1-3 NA NA TRBV15 TGTGCCACCAGCAGACCCGGGACGGTCTCTGGAAACACCATATATTTT CATSRPGTVSGNTIYF
TRBJ2-5 many TRBD1 TRBV2 TGTGCCAGCAGTGCCCGACAGGGAGAGACCCAGTACTTC CASSARQGETQYF
TRBJ2-7 NA TRBD2 TRBV4-1 TGCGCCAGCAGCCAGGGACTAGCCCCCAGCTACGAGCAGTACTTC CASSQGLAPSYEQYF
TRBJ2-5 NA NA TRBV4-1 TGCGCCAGCAGCCAAGACATGGGGGAGACCCAGTACTTC CASSQDMGETQYF
TRBJ2-5 few NA TRBV12-5 TGTGCTAATGGTTTGGGGGACCGACCGTACACCCAAGAGACCCAGTACTTC CANGLGDRPYTQETQYF
TRBJ1-4 few TRBD1 TRBV5-1 TGCGCCAGCAGCTTGGTAGCAGGGGGCAGTATCTCAACTAATGAAAAACTGTTTTTT CASSLVAGGSISTNEKLFF
TRBJ2-1 NA TRBD2 TRBV11-2 TGTGCCAGCAGCCCCCTGCTACTAGCGGGCAATGAGCAGTTCTTC CASSPLLLAGNEQFF
TRBJ2-2 few TRBD2 TRBV7-4 TGTGCCAGCAGCTTATCCGGACTAGCGGGGGGGCACGCTTCCACCGGGGAGCTGTTTTTT CASSLSGLAGGHASTGELFF
TRBJ1-5 few NA TRBV2 TGTGCCAGCAAACCCACCTCATCTCCCCTACGGCAGCCCCAGCATTTT CASKPTSSPLRQPQHF
TRBJ1-1 few NA TRBV29-1 TGCAGCGCCGCGGGGAGGGGTCACACTGAAGCTTTCTTT CSAAGRGHTEAFF
TRBJ1-1 NA NA TRBV4-1 TGCGCCAGCAGCCAAGATCGAGACGGAGGGTATCGATTTTCCACTGAAGCTTTCTTT CASSQDRDGGYRFSTEAFF
TRBJ1-5 few NA TRBV6-5 TGTGCCAGCAGCCGGGACATGGGCAATCAGCCCCAGCATTTT CASSRDMGNQPQHF
TRBJ2-5 few TRBD1 TRBV10-3 TGTGCCATCAGTGAAGGGACAGGGACTTTCCAGGCAGAGACCCAGTACTTC CAISEGTGTFQAETQYF
TRBJ2-1 few NA TRBV7-9 TGTGCCAGCAGGGGGGGGCCACGGGGGCCATCGTTGGATGAGCAGTTCTTC CASRGGPRGPSLDEQFF
TRBJ2-7 few TRBD1 TRBV27 TGTGCCAGCAGTCACTCCGGGACAGGCAGGGAAGCGGGGTACTTC CASSHSGTGREAGYF
TRBJ2-1 few TRBD2 TRBV5-6 TGTACCAGCAGCTTGTGGACTAGCGGGGGGGCCCCCTACAATGAGCAGTTCTTC CTSSLWTSGGAPYNEQFF
TRBJ2-3 NA TRBD1 TRBV27 TGTGCCAGTCGACAGGGGGGCTCTGATACGCAGTATTTT CASRQGGSDTQYF
TRBJ1-4 few NA TRBV10-3 TGTGCCATCAGTGCCGGACTCCAGAATGAAAAACTGGTTTTT CAISAGLQNEKLVF
TRBJ1-1 NA TRBD1 TRBV2 TGTGCCAGCAAGGGGACAGGGCATTCGAACACTGAAGCTTTCTTT CASKGTGHSNTEAFF
TRBJ1-2 NA NA TRBV6-5 TGTGCCAGCAGTTACTCGGAAGGGGTCTACGATGGCTACACCTTC CASSYSEGVYDGYTF
TRBJ2-7 NA NA TRBV4-1 TGCGCCAGCAGCCAAGATCTCGGCACCTACTACGAGCAGTACTTC CASSQDLGTYYEQYF
TRBJ1-4 NA NA TRBV28 TGTGCCAGCGGGCGAACAGGGTATCTCGAAAAACTGTTTTTT CASGRTGYLEKLFF
TRBJ2-4 NA NA TRBV20-1 TGCAGTGCTGAGCGGGCCGCCAAAAACATTCAGTACTTC CSAERAAKNIQYF
TRBJ2-7 NA TRBD1 TRBV9 TGTGCCTCCAATACGGGACAGCGCTCCTACGAGCAGTACTTC CASNTGQRSYEQYF
TRBJ2-7 NA TRBD1 TRBV20-1 TGCAGTGCTAGATCAGACAGGGGCCCCGGATCCTACGAGCAGTACTTC CSARSDRGPGSYEQYF
TRBJ2-5 NA TRBD1 TRBV6-1 TGTGCCAGCAGCTCAGTGGGGACAGGGATACAAGAGACCCAGTACTTC CASSSVGTGIQETQYF
TRBJ2-7 NA NA TRBV12-2 TGTGCAAGTCGCTTGGTCGTGGACAGGGTAGCCTACGAGCAGTACTTC CASRLVVDRVAYEQYF
TRBJ2-7 NA TRBD2 TRBV5-5 TGTGCCAGCCGCCCGGGGCCTAGCGGAGGCTACGAGCAGTACTTC CASRPGPSGGYEQYF
TRBJ2-7 NA TRBD1 TRBV27 TGTGCCAGCAGTATATCGGTGCGGGGGACAGGGATTTACGAGCAGTACTTC CASSISVRGTGIYEQYF
TRBJ2-5 NA NA TRBV15 TGTGCCACCAGCAGAGATGATTCGTCGGGGAACCAAGAGACCCAGTACTTC CATSRDDSSGNQETQYF
TRBJ2-7 few NA TRBV27 TGTGCCAGCAGTTTATCGTTCAGGGGCGAGCAGTACTTC CASSLSFRGEQYF
TRBJ2-5 few NA TRBV20-1 TGCAGTGCTAGCTTCCAAGAGACCCAGTACTTC CSASFQETQYF
TRBJ1-1 NA TRBD1 TRBV5-1 TGCGCCAGCAGCCGGGGACAGGGCGGACGAGGCACTGAAGCTTTCTTT CASSRGQGGRGTEAFF
TRBJ1-1 NA NA TRBV20-1 TGCAGTGCTAGAACTCCAGGGAGGTGGAACACTGAAGCTTTCTTT CSARTPGRWNTEAFF